The T cell receptor beta chain under discussion was sequenced for a study of cytomegalovirus exposure and HLA in healthy donors (TCRdb year 2017). With respect to the entire study: In an earlier analysis of 587 of the donors, about 270 Gb of sequence data and 100 million or so unique TCR beta sequences from about 179 million T cells were reported. The study combined high-throughput TCR immunosequencing, statistical association of individual TCRs with disease status, and machine learning to predict cytomegalovirus infection status. The aim of the study was to test whether cataloging public T cell receptors could identify signatures of past pathogen exposure. A later genetic analysis took genome-wide SNP genotypes for about 55% of the 666 donors and used that subset as a discovery cohort. An earlier analysis of fewer than 700 of the donors applied high-throughput TCR beta sequencing to assess whether each TCR beta V gene segment acted as functional or pseudogenic. Roughly 300 gigabases of sequencing data and approximately 93 million unique TCR sequences were included in an early release covering 550 to 650 HLA-typed donors. The T cell repertoires of 670 or so subjects were profiled by immunosequencing and related to cytomegalovirus serostatus. Class I and class II HLA loci were covered by the typing at four-digit resolution. Donor age, sex, ethnicity and CMV serostatus were compiled alongside the repertoire data. In a later analysis, previously published TCR beta repertoires from about 640 donors were re-analyzed and high-resolution HLA genotyping was added so that TCR occurrence patterns could be studied. In addition to the first cohort of 666 subjects, a separate validation cohort of over 90 different subjects was used. Of the 398 genotyped donors, approximately 81% were placed in the genetic ancestry cluster associated with self-reported Caucasian donors. Every discovery cohort repertoire had been produced on one sequencing platform. Rather than drawing on any new phenotypic data, the later analysis identified candidate immune exposures from TCR beta sequences and the way those sequences occurred across donors. The number of donors typed differed by locus, with roughly 620-630 for A, B, C, DRB1 and DQB1, roughly 520 for DQA1, 606 for DPA1, and approximately 470 for DPB1. A few DR-DQ haplotypes were treated as single units for association and clustering because of strong linkage in the cohort. On average, 235,054 unique TCR beta nucleotide sequences were sequenced per donor among a few hundred genotyped donors of the cohort, with roughly 18% of those sequences being non-productive.

Trimmed from V: 1 base; trimmed from J: 5 bases; junction bases lacking a gene match: 7. CDR1 and CDR2 are drawn from the germline V gene (reference sequence): SGHNT, YYREEE. CDR3 length: 18 amino acids, cysteine to phenylalanine. CDR3 DNA is the only sequence kept; it has 54 bases, read in frame from the first base. Summary of the overall study and its limitations: Strong co-occurrence of HLA alleles, especially DR and DQ, made assigning TCR associations to individual alleles difficult. In a later analysis, several top co-occurrence clusters were reported to appear linked to parvovirus B19, influenza, CMV and Epstein-Barr virus. A later genetic analysis reported fewer N-insertions in productive TCRs among donors in an Asian-associated ancestry cluster than the approximately 670-donor mean. In a later analysis, HLA-associated TCR beta chains were found to be more clonally expanded and to have lower generation probabilities than equally common non-associated chains. In an earlier analysis of approximately 600 of the donors, most TCR beta V segments were observed in productive rearrangements about 87% or about 30% of the time, broadly matching IMGT annotations. In a later analysis, TCR association rates were found to vary across HLA loci, with the most associated TCRs seen for DRB1 alleles and the fewest for HLA-C alleles. A later analysis found that most CMV-associated TCR beta chains appeared HLA-restricted, with HLA associations seemingly driven largely by CMV exposure. Sequencing depth was assumed to be roughly uniform across donors in the presence/absence analyses, though that assumption may not hold. A further reported finding was that TCR beta sequences accurately predicted the HLA-A and HLA-B alleles for most subjects in the first cohort. At a false discovery rate of 0.05, a later analysis linked some 18,000 TCR beta sequences to specific HLA alleles. The sequencing pipeline was judged likely to have produced a cluster of highly shared sequence variants as a technical artifact. Because counts were too low, more than 15 rarely observed V segments, including chromosome 9 orphons, were left out of the earlier analysis of 587 of the donors. In both the original and validation cohorts, the classifier was reported to diagnose cytomegalovirus status with high specificity and sensitivity. The cohort was sequenced for TCR beta chains only, and without alpha or paired-chain data the features that could be detected were limited. Immune exposure information for the cohort was limited to CMV serostatus. Some IMGT-functional V segments, including TRBV6-2 and TRBV6-3, could not be told apart with the 87-base-pair reads, so those segments were excluded. Across donors, most TCR sequences were observed very rarely, whereas some public TCRs were present in many individuals. V-gene and J-gene trimming of TCR beta chains was associated with a missense DCLRE1C variant in a later genetic analysis, and the association was replicated in an independent cohort. It was suggested by the authors that the approach could potentially be generalized to other disease states and immunological phenotypes. In vitro tests confirmed that a few of the cytomegalovirus-associated TCR beta chains recognize cytomegalovirus antigens. Correlated functional status among segregating V segments might reflect linkage disequilibrium, but an unknown experimental factor could not be ruled out. The study gave a list of some 150 TCR beta chains associated with cytomegalovirus. HLA typing was unavailable for some donors at each locus, so association tests used only the typed subset.

The library came from the immunoSEQ multiplex PCR assay. For the multiplex PCR, a mixture combining 60 forward primers for TCR Vbeta segments and 13 reverse primers for TCR Jbeta segments was used. The CDR3 region of rearranged TCR beta genes was amplified from genomic DNA with a multiplex PCR assay. The amplified TCR beta libraries were sequenced on the Illumina HiSeq System as 87-base-pair reads. In the source study's methods: Across the 700 or so repertoires, a later analysis counted roughly 77 million unique TCR beta chains, about 10 million of which were shared by at least two donors. Raw reads were error-corrected and collapsed into unique sequences with a nearest-neighbor algorithm that merged closely related sequences to remove PCR and sequencing errors. V, D and J gene segments were assigned by aligning CDR3 sequences to IMGT reference sequences. For a sequence to be retained, a match of at least six nucleotides was required to both a V gene segment and a J gene segment. A rearrangement was called productive if the CDR3 had no stop codons and remained in frame with V and J, and every other rearrangement was called non-productive. Following IMGT convention, CDR3 was defined as the stretch from the second conserved V-encoded cysteine to the conserved J-encoded phenylalanine. The earlier analysis of about 640 of the donors excluded any sequence lacking an unambiguous match to a single V gene segment. In an earlier analysis of around 600 of the donors, V segments were called functional above 56.7% productive rearrangements and were called segregating when the between-donor standard deviation exceeded 5%. A statistical classification framework was developed to diagnose cytomegalovirus status using the catalog of TCR beta chain sequences. In a later analysis, TCR nucleotide sequences were compared against IMGT/GENE-DB human TR gene sequences so that V and J genes could be assigned. A later analysis assigned CDR3 sequences and most-parsimonious VDJ recombination scenarios with the TCRdist pipeline. A later analysis defined each TCR beta chain by its CDR3 amino acid sequence plus V-gene family, and excluded reads lacking a unique V-gene family. In a later analysis, nearly 600 highly shared, low-generation-probability nucleotide sequences were removed to address suspected cross-contamination and a sequencing artifact. A later analysis calculated a clonal expansion index for each public chain from normalized within-repertoire ranks of inferred template counts. In a later analysis, generation probabilities were computed with a VDJ recombination model fitted to out-of-frame rearrangements, and the resulting probabilities were checked against IGoR. Hypergeometric tests were used in a later analysis to score TCR-TCR, TCR-HLA and TCR-CMV co-occurrence, with a repertoire-size bias correction applied to the TCR pairs. In a later analysis, false discovery rates were estimated by permuting HLA or CMV assignments 20 times. A later analysis grouped co-occurring TCRs with DBSCAN, adding TCRdist sequence similarity when clustering within HLA-allele-positive subsets. Repertoires with fewer than 30,000 or more than 120,000 public chains were left out of co-occurrence clustering, as were five repertoires with anomalous nucleotide sharing. Held by TCRdb, this immuneACCESS table contains in-frame sequences only and omits some clones. Under half of the omission traces to an unresolved V gene where checked; the cause of the rest is unknown. V and J calls and clone size come straight from that table; D and trimming were deduced from the DNA. This sample comprises over 75,000 clones, around 85% of them detected only once. The ten largest make up around 2.4% of the sample.

As concerns this clone: The antigen this receptor binds is unknown. It has no much larger one-base neighbor in the sample; base qualities were not kept.

The cohort consisted of 670 or so healthy bone marrow donors. At the time of sampling, all cohort members were nominally healthy, though unrecorded immune exposures were likely present. The donor was CMV seronegative and belonged to the group of under 400 seronegative cohort members. A peripheral blood sample was collected from each donor, and TCR beta sequencing was performed on peripheral blood mononuclear cells. Genomic DNA extraction from the blood cell samples was performed with the Qiagen DNeasy Blood Extraction Kit. The specimen sequenced was PBMCs. Recombination joined TRBV5-4 with TRBJ2-3, with 16 bases in between that match TRBD2. This TCR derives from a woman between 50 and 59 years old in good health and CMV-seronegative. CDR3 sequence: CASSLTGTSGGAVDTQYF. The DNA sequence is TGTGCCAGCAGCTTGACCGGGACTAGCGGGGGGGCTGTAGATACGCAGTATTTT.